These T cell receptor beta chains were read from a single sample in a study of CD8 T cells in ankylosing spondylitis. TCRdb itself ran the 5' RACE reads through MiXCR, one entry per CDR3 protein. The table lists about 240,000 distinct CDR3 sequences, over 8.5% of them singletons. Sequencing was done on a sample of blood, either unsorted or a sorted T cell fraction (not recorded which). The receptor set was obtained from a male donor with ankylosing spondylitis or in good health (not recorded which). Both conserved end residues are part of each CDR3. D genes are given only for firm matches. Clone size appears in some rows only: once, few, many, or a class for an expanded clone.

d_gene	v_gene	j_gene	abundance	CDR3nt	CDR3aa
TRBD2	TRBV6-4	TRBJ2-1	many	TGTGCCAGCAGTGCTAGACTAGCGGGGTACAATGAGCAGTTCTTC	CASSARLAGYNEQFF
NA	TRBV29-1	TRBJ2-5	NA	TGCAGCGTTGAGTTGCCAGCAGACCTTCAAGAGACCCAGTACTTC	CSVELPADLQETQYF
TRBD1	TRBV12-3/TRBV12-4	TRBJ2-5	NA	TGTGCCAGCAGCCCCGGACAGGGGGATAGAGAGACCCAGTACTTC	CASSPGQGDRETQYF
TRBD2	TRBV5-1	TRBJ2-3	many	TGCGCCAGCAGCTCCTCTAGCGGCAGCACAGATACGCAGTATTTT	CASSSSSGSTDTQYF
TRBD2	TRBV5-1	TRBJ2-1	many	TGCGCCAGCAGCGGACTAGCGTCGGGCGAGCAGTTCTTC	CASSGLASGEQFF
NA	TRBV20-1	TRBJ2-7	many	TGCAGTGCTAGGGATGACACTGCCTCCTACGAGCAGTACTTC	CSARDDTASYEQYF
NA	TRBV10-3	TRBJ1-6	few	TGTGCCATCAGTGCAGGCGAAAGCAATAATTCACCCCTCCACTTT	CAISAGESNNSPLHF
NA	TRBV27	TRBJ2-7	NA	TGTGCCAGCAGTTTAGCTGCAGGGGACTACGAGCAGTACTTC	CASSLAAGDYEQYF
TRBD2	TRBV7-9	TRBJ2-7	NA	TGTGCCAGCAGCCAAGCGGGCGGGAGGGCCGATCACGAGCAGTACTTC	CASSQAGGRADHEQYF
TRBD2	TRBV5-1	TRBJ2-2	many	TGCGCCAGCAGCGTAGCGGGGGGGCCTAGCACCGGGGAGCTGTTTTTT	CASSVAGGPSTGELFF
NA	TRBV29-1	TRBJ2-2	many	TGCAGCGTTTTTGGGGGGAACACCGGGGAGCTGTTTTTT	CSVFGGNTGELFF
NA	TRBV3-1	TRBJ1-1	few	TGTGCCAGCAGCCGGGTGGGGGTCACTGAAGCTTTCTTT	CASSRVGVTEAFF
TRBD1	TRBV20-1	TRBJ1-1	few	TGCAGTGCCATCACCGGGACAGGGAGGACTGAAGCTTTCTTT	CSAITGTGRTEAFF
TRBD2	TRBV7-2	TRBJ2-2	few	TGTGCCAGCAGCTTAGTTAGCGGGGACAACACCGGGGAGCTGTTTTTT	CASSLVSGDNTGELFF
NA	TRBV28	TRBJ2-5	NA	TGTGCCAGCAGTTTATATCAGACCTTACAAGAGACCCAGTACTTC	CASSLYQTLQETQYF
NA	TRBV29-1	TRBJ1-6	few	TGCAGCGTTTTTTTCCCCGGGGGGGGAATCCTCCACTTT	CSVFFPGGGILHF
NA	TRBV7-8	TRBJ2-1	many	TGTGCCAGCAGCTCGACAGTGAATGAGCAGTTCTTC	CASSSTVNEQFF
NA	TRBV4-1	TRBJ1-1	many	TGCGCCAGCAGCCAAGTTATCTATCGCGGGCTGTACACTGAAGCTTTCTTT	CASSQVIYRGLYTEAFF
NA	TRBV4-2	TRBJ2-4	many	TGTGCCAGCAGCTCGGGGGTGTCAGGGTTTGACAAAAACATTCAGTACTTC	CASSSGVSGFDKNIQYF
TRBD1	TRBV5-1	TRBJ1-2	many	TGCGCCAGCAGCTTGGGGACAGGGGGCCATGGCTACACCTTC	CASSLGTGGHGYTF
NA	TRBV5-1	TRBJ1-2	many	TGCGCCAGCAGCTTGTACCAGGGAAACGATCACTATGGCTACACCTTC	CASSLYQGNDHYGYTF
NA	TRBV9	TRBJ2-2	many	TGTGCCAGCAGCTTTACCGGGACAACGAACACCGGGGAGCTGTTTTTT	CASSFTGTTNTGELFF
TRBD2	TRBV7-2	TRBJ2-1	few	TGTGCCAGCAGTTGGACTAGCGGGGGGGCCGTTAATGAGCAGTTCTTC	CASSWTSGGAVNEQFF
NA	TRBV12-3/TRBV12-4	TRBJ2-1	many	TGTGCCAGCACCGGTACCTACAATGAGCAGTTCTTC	CASTGTYNEQFF
NA	TRBV20-1	TRBJ1-2	many	TGCAGTGCCAGGGACATTGGGCTTTGGGGCTACACCTTC	CSARDIGLWGYTF
NA	TRBV20-1	TRBJ2-7	many	TGCAGTGCTCCTAACGACGGATACGAGCAGTACTTC	CSAPNDGYEQYF
NA	TRBV6-6	TRBJ2-7	NA	TGTGCCAGCCGCGACCCGTCGGGCGAGCAGTACTTC	CASRDPSGEQYF
NA	TRBV12-3/TRBV12-4	TRBJ2-1	few	TGTGCCAGCAGTTTAATGGGCAGGGGGGCCCTAAGCTCCTACAATGAGCAGTTCTTC	CASSLMGRGALSSYNEQFF
NA	TRBV27	TRBJ2-7	many	TGTGCCAGCAGTTTATCGGGGCAGGGAAAAAGGGGCGAGCAGTACTTC	CASSLSGQGKRGEQYF
TRBD1	TRBV27	TRBJ1-5	many	TGTGCCAGCAGGGGGACAGGGAATCGAGTTCAGCCCCAGCATTTT	CASRGTGNRVQPQHF
NA	TRBV5-1	TRBJ2-1	many	TGCGCCAGCAGCTTGGGTGGGGGGGGCACCTACAATGAGCAGTTCTTC	CASSLGGGGTYNEQFF
NA	TRBV4-2	TRBJ1-5	NA	TGTGCCAGCAGCCAAGATGTAACTTATAGCAATCAGCCCCAGCATTTT	CASSQDVTYSNQPQHF
TRBD2	TRBV29-1	TRBJ2-1	NA	TGCAGCGTTGGGGTAGCGGGGCCCCGTGAGCAGTTCTTC	CSVGVAGPREQFF
TRBD2	TRBV24-1	TRBJ2-1	many	TGTGCCACCAGCCCTAGCGGGGGGCCAAACAGTGAGCAGTTCTTC	CATSPSGGPNSEQFF
TRBD1	TRBV20-1	TRBJ2-5	few	TGCAGTGCTAGAGATGCCTGGGGACAGGGGAAAGAGACCCAGTACTTC	CSARDAWGQGKETQYF
TRBD2	TRBV15	TRBJ2-5	few	TGTGCCACCAGCAGAGTGGAAGCGGGGACTCAGTACTTC	CATSRVEAGTQYF
TRBD1	TRBV29-1	TRBJ1-4	many	TGCAGCGTTGGTGGACGTGGGACAGGGAATGAAAAACTGTTTTTT	CSVGGRGTGNEKLFF
NA	TRBV5-1	TRBJ1-6	few	TGCGCCAGCAGCTTGGCCGGTATGAATTCACCCCTCCACTTT	CASSLAGMNSPLHF
TRBD2	TRBV12-3/TRBV12-4	TRBJ2-2	many	TGTGCCAGCACCCCGATAGCGGGGGCGCTCACCGGGGAGCTGTTTTTT	CASTPIAGALTGELFF
TRBD1	TRBV3-1	TRBJ1-2	many	TGTGCCAGCAGCCAAAGGGGGCTAGAAGAGGGAGGCTACACCTTC	CASSQRGLEEGGYTF
NA	TRBV29-1	TRBJ2-2	NA	TGCAGCGTTCGACAGGGACTGGGCCCCGGGGAGCTGTTTTTT	CSVRQGLGPGELFF
TRBD1	TRBV20-1	TRBJ1-2	NA	TGCAGTGCTCCAGGGGGAGGGTCTGGCTACACCTTC	CSAPGGGSGYTF
TRBD2	TRBV28	TRBJ2-1	NA	TGTGCCAGCACCCGCCTAGCGGGGGGGCCCTACAATGAGCAGTTCTTC	CASTRLAGGPYNEQFF
NA	TRBV4-1	TRBJ2-5	NA	TGCGCCAGCAGCCCACCCGGCCGGAAAGAGACCCAGTACTTC	CASSPPGRKETQYF
TRBD2	TRBV20-1	TRBJ2-7	few	TGCAGTGCTAGAGATGGGAGGGTCCGCCACGAGCAGTACTTC	CSARDGRVRHEQYF
NA	TRBV7-2	TRBJ2-1	few	TGTGCCAGCAGCTTGCCCAGGGGCTCCTACAATGAGCAGTTCTTC	CASSLPRGSYNEQFF
TRBD2	TRBV20-1	TRBJ2-1	many	TGCAGTGCCAGACTAGCGGGAGGGCCTCGTGAGCAGTTCTTC	CSARLAGGPREQFF
NA	TRBV25-1	TRBJ1-2	NA	TGTGCCAGCAGTGACACTACCGGGACCCGGCGGGGTGGCTACACCTTC	CASSDTTGTRRGGYTF
TRBD1	TRBV7-3	TRBJ2-1	many	TGTGCCAGCAGCTTAACAGGGGACAGGGAGGGGTCCAATGAGCAGTTCTTC	CASSLTGDREGSNEQFF
NA	TRBV12-3/TRBV12-4	TRBJ1-3	NA	TGTGCCAGCTGGGTCGGAAACACCATATATTTT	CASWVGNTIYF
TRBD1	TRBV20-1	TRBJ2-1	many	TGCAGTGCTAGAGAGAGTGTCAGAGGGGGCGGATACAATGAGCAGTTCTTC	CSARESVRGGGYNEQFF
NA	TRBV5-1	TRBJ1-2	many	TGCGCCAGCAGCTTGGCCAGGGATCCTAACTATGGCTACACCTTC	CASSLARDPNYGYTF
NA	TRBV5-1	TRBJ2-4	many	TGCGCCAGCAGCATCCAAGGTTTGGGGTCCGCCAAAAACATTCAGTACTTC	CASSIQGLGSAKNIQYF
NA	TRBV5-1	TRBJ1-4	many	TGCGCCAGCAGCTTGCAGGGTACAACTAATGAAAAACTGTTTTTT	CASSLQGTTNEKLFF
NA	TRBV21-1	TRBJ2-1	NA	TGTGCCAGCAGCAAAGGGGCAGCGGGGGGCAATGAGCAGTTCTTC	CASSKGAAGGNEQFF
NA	TRBV6-1	TRBJ1-4	many	TGTGCCAGCTTGGAAGGGACCTTCGGGGAAAAACTGTTTTTT	CASLEGTFGEKLFF
TRBD1	TRBV5-6	TRBJ1-2	many	TGTGCCAGCAGCTCCCCGACAGGGAGTGGTCGGTATGGCTACACCTTC	CASSSPTGSGRYGYTF